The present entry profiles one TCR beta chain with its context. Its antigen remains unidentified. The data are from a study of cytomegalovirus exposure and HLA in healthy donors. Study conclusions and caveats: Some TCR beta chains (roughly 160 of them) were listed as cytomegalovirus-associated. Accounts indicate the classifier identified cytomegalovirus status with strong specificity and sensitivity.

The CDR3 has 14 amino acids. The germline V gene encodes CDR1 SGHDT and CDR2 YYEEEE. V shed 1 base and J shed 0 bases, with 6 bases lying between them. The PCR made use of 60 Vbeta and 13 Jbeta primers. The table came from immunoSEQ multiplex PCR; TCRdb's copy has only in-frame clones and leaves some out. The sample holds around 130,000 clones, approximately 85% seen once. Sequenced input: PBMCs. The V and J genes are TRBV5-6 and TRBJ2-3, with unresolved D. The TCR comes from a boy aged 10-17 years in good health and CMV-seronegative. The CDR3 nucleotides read TGTGCCAGCAGCTTGCACTCTAGCACAGATACGCAGTATTTT. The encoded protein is CASSLHSSTDTQYF. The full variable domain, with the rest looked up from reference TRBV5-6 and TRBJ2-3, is DAGVTQSPTHLIKTRGQQVTLRCSPKSGHDTVSWYQQALGQGPQFIFQYYEEEERQRGNFPDRFSGHQFPNYSSELNVNALLLGDSALYLCASSLHSSTDTQYFGPGTRLTVL.